A selection of T cell receptor beta chains follows, all from one sample in a study of shared clonotypes between healthy human individuals. Profiled with immunoSEQ multiplex PCR; TCRdb holds only in-frame clones, not every one. The table includes some 580,000 clones, 95% to 98% detected once. Specimen: naive CD8+ T cells sorted from blood. Source of these receptors: a man aged 25 to 45 in good health. The CDR3 runs from the conserved cysteine through the conserved F or W. A D gene is named only where the DNA matches it firmly. Size is stated for part of the rows, as once, few or many counts, or as a class when the clone is expanded.

j_call: TRBJ1-5; v_call: TRBV28; clone_size: NA; cdr3_length: 9; d_call: NA; cdr3_nt: TGTGCCAGCGGATCGGCCCAGCATTTT; cdr3_aa: CASGSAQHF
j_call: TRBJ2-4; v_call: TRBV29-1; clone_size: NA; cdr3_length: 13; d_call: NA; cdr3_nt: TGCAGCGTTGGAGGGGTAACCAAAAACATTCAGTACTTC; cdr3_aa: CSVGGVTKNIQYF
j_call: TRBJ2-1; v_call: TRBV29-1; clone_size: NA; cdr3_length: 17; d_call: TRBD2; cdr3_nt: TGCAGCGTCCTAGGACTAGCGTCCACGAGCTCCTACAATGAGCAGTTCTTC; cdr3_aa: CSVLGLASTSSYNEQFF
j_call: TRBJ2-7; v_call: TRBV7-6; clone_size: NA; cdr3_length: 13; d_call: NA; cdr3_nt: TGTGCCAGCGGGCAGGGACAAACCTACGAGCAGTACTTC; cdr3_aa: CASGQGQTYEQYF
j_call: TRBJ1-1; v_call: TRBV7-2; clone_size: NA; cdr3_length: 15; d_call: NA; cdr3_nt: TGTGCCAGCAGCTTTTCCGGCGACATGAACACTGAAGCTTTCTTT; cdr3_aa: CASSFSGDMNTEAFF
j_call: TRBJ2-7; v_call: TRBV6-4; clone_size: NA; cdr3_length: 14; d_call: TRBD1; cdr3_nt: TGTGCCAGCAGCCCCCGGGACAGCTCCTACGAGCAGTACTTC; cdr3_aa: CASSPRDSSYEQYF
j_call: TRBJ1-2; v_call: TRBV5-1; clone_size: NA; cdr3_length: 15; d_call: NA; cdr3_nt: TGCGCCAGCAGCCAGATACCGAGGGAGAACTATGGCTACACCTTC; cdr3_aa: CASSQIPRENYGYTF
j_call: TRBJ2-5; v_call: TRBV6-5; clone_size: NA; cdr3_length: 14; d_call: NA; cdr3_nt: TGTGCCAGCAGTTACAGGTTACCTGATGGGACCCAGTACTTC; cdr3_aa: CASSYRLPDGTQYF
j_call: TRBJ2-7; v_call: TRBV29-1; clone_size: NA; cdr3_length: 13; d_call: TRBD2; cdr3_nt: TGCAGCGAACGACTAGCGGGGGCCTACGAGCAGTACTTC; cdr3_aa: CSERLAGAYEQYF
j_call: TRBJ2-2; v_call: TRBV27; clone_size: NA; cdr3_length: 12; d_call: NA; cdr3_nt: TGTGCCAGCAGTTGGAGTAACGGGGAGCTGTTTTTT; cdr3_aa: CASSWSNGELFF
j_call: TRBJ2-7; v_call: TRBV29-1; clone_size: NA; cdr3_length: 13; d_call: NA; cdr3_nt: TGCAGCGTCGAAGGGAGGGGGTCCTACGAGCAGTACTTC; cdr3_aa: CSVEGRGSYEQYF
j_call: TRBJ2-5; v_call: TRBV5-4; clone_size: NA; cdr3_length: 16; d_call: TRBD2; cdr3_nt: TGTGCCAGCAGCTGGGGACTAGCGGGAGGGAGAGAGACCCAGTACTTC; cdr3_aa: CASSWGLAGGRETQYF
j_call: TRBJ1-4; v_call: TRBV28; clone_size: NA; cdr3_length: 14; d_call: NA; cdr3_nt: TGTGCCAGCAATGACCGGGACCGTAATGAAAAACTGTTTTTT; cdr3_aa: CASNDRDRNEKLFF
j_call: TRBJ2-1; v_call: TRBV7-8; clone_size: NA; cdr3_length: 12; d_call: NA; cdr3_nt: TGTGCCAGCAGCACCGACAGAAATGAGCAGTTCTTC; cdr3_aa: CASSTDRNEQFF
j_call: TRBJ2-7; v_call: TRBV5-1; clone_size: NA; cdr3_length: 14; d_call: TRBD2; cdr3_nt: TGCGCCAGCAGCTTAGCGGGAGGTTCCTACGAGCAGTACTTC; cdr3_aa: CASSLAGGSYEQYF
j_call: TRBJ2-3; v_call: TRBV2; clone_size: NA; cdr3_length: 15; d_call: NA; cdr3_nt: TGTGCCAGCACCCCATTGGGCCGTACCCCAGATACGCAGTATTTT; cdr3_aa: CASTPLGRTPDTQYF
j_call: TRBJ2-7; v_call: TRBV2; clone_size: NA; cdr3_length: 13; d_call: NA; cdr3_nt: TGTGCCAGCAGTGGCGGGCGATCCTACGAGCAGTACTTC; cdr3_aa: CASSGGRSYEQYF
j_call: TRBJ2-7; v_call: TRBV6-6; clone_size: NA; cdr3_length: 11; d_call: NA; cdr3_nt: TGTGCCAGCAGCCTGAACTACGAGCAGTACTTC; cdr3_aa: CASSLNYEQYF
j_call: TRBJ2-7; v_call: TRBV4-1; clone_size: NA; cdr3_length: 14; d_call: TRBD1; cdr3_nt: TGCGCCAGCAGCCCGACAGGGGGCGCCTACGAGCAGTACTTC; cdr3_aa: CASSPTGGAYEQYF
j_call: TRBJ2-5; v_call: TRBV4-1; clone_size: NA; cdr3_length: 14; d_call: NA; cdr3_nt: TGCGCCAGCAGCCAAAGGGACACCCAAGAGACCCAGTACTTC; cdr3_aa: CASSQRDTQETQYF
j_call: TRBJ2-5; v_call: TRBV7-2; clone_size: NA; cdr3_length: 15; d_call: NA; cdr3_nt: TGTGCCAGCAGTAACCCCCCGGGGAGAGGAGAGACCCAGTACTTC; cdr3_aa: CASSNPPGRGETQYF
j_call: TRBJ2-7; v_call: TRBV7-9; clone_size: NA; cdr3_length: 14; d_call: TRBD1; cdr3_nt: TGTGCCAGCAGCACGACAGGGAAGGGCTACGAGCAGTACTTC; cdr3_aa: CASSTTGKGYEQYF
j_call: TRBJ1-1; v_call: TRBV9; clone_size: NA; cdr3_length: 16; d_call: NA; cdr3_nt: TGTGCCAGCAGCGCCGGGGCGGGGGCATTGAACACTGAAGCTTTCTTT; cdr3_aa: CASSAGAGALNTEAFF
j_call: TRBJ2-1; v_call: TRBV19; clone_size: NA; cdr3_length: 15; d_call: NA; cdr3_nt: TGTGCCAGTAGTATTTCCCGGGACTCCTACAATGAGCAGTTCTTC; cdr3_aa: CASSISRDSYNEQFF
j_call: TRBJ2-7; v_call: TRBV14; clone_size: NA; cdr3_length: 14; d_call: TRBD2; cdr3_nt: TGTGCCAGCTCCGCGGGGAGCGGGAGCTACGAGCAGTACTTC; cdr3_aa: CASSAGSGSYEQYF
j_call: TRBJ2-1; v_call: TRBV11-2; clone_size: NA; cdr3_length: 18; d_call: TRBD1; cdr3_nt: TGTGCCAGCAGCTTAGGAACCGCCGGGACAGGTCTCTACAATGAGCAGTTCTTC; cdr3_aa: CASSLGTAGTGLYNEQFF
j_call: TRBJ2-7; v_call: TRBV9; clone_size: NA; cdr3_length: 17; d_call: TRBD2; cdr3_nt: TGTGCCAGCAGCGTGGGTTCTACTCGGGAGGGCCCCTACGAGCAGTACTTC; cdr3_aa: CASSVGSTREGPYEQYF
j_call: TRBJ2-3; v_call: TRBV27; clone_size: NA; cdr3_length: 17; d_call: TRBD2; cdr3_nt: TGTGCCAGCAGTCCACCCCCTAGCGGGAGGGCTCCAGATACGCAGTATTTT; cdr3_aa: CASSPPPSGRAPDTQYF
j_call: TRBJ1-1; v_call: TRBV20-1; clone_size: once; cdr3_length: 10; d_call: NA; cdr3_nt: TGCAGTGTTAGGGGCGGTGAAGCTTTCTTT; cdr3_aa: CSVRGGEAFF
j_call: TRBJ2-7; v_call: TRBV9; clone_size: NA; cdr3_length: 14; d_call: TRBD2; cdr3_nt: TGTGCCAGCAGCTCGGGGGGGAGGCTCTACGAGCAGTACTTC; cdr3_aa: CASSSGGRLYEQYF
j_call: TRBJ2-2; v_call: TRBV7-9; clone_size: NA; cdr3_length: 14; d_call: NA; cdr3_nt: TGTGCCAGCCGTCCGGGAGCGAACACCGGGGAGCTGTTTTTT; cdr3_aa: CASRPGANTGELFF
j_call: TRBJ2-3; v_call: TRBV29-1; clone_size: NA; cdr3_length: 17; d_call: TRBD2; cdr3_nt: TGCAGCGTTGACGGGACTAGCGGGAGCGATAGCACAGATACGCAGTATTTT; cdr3_aa: CSVDGTSGSDSTDTQYF
j_call: TRBJ1-1; v_call: TRBV25-1; clone_size: NA; cdr3_length: 13; d_call: NA; cdr3_nt: TGTGCCAGCAGTGGGGGCTTGAACACTGAAGCTTTCTTT; cdr3_aa: CASSGGLNTEAFF
j_call: TRBJ1-2; v_call: TRBV5-1; clone_size: NA; cdr3_length: 14; d_call: NA; cdr3_nt: TGCGCCAGCAGCTTGGGTGACACAGACTATGGCTACACCTTC; cdr3_aa: CASSLGDTDYGYTF
j_call: TRBJ2-7; v_call: TRBV27; clone_size: NA; cdr3_length: 14; d_call: NA; cdr3_nt: TGTGCCAGCAGTTTGGGGACACAATCGTACGAGCAGTACTTC; cdr3_aa: CASSLGTQSYEQYF
j_call: TRBJ2-2; v_call: TRBV6-6; clone_size: NA; cdr3_length: 16; d_call: TRBD2; cdr3_nt: TGTGCCAGCAGTTACTCTGGAGGGGACTATACCGGGGAGCTGTTTTTT; cdr3_aa: CASSYSGGDYTGELFF
j_call: TRBJ1-5; v_call: TRBV19; clone_size: NA; cdr3_length: 15; d_call: NA; cdr3_nt: TGTGCCAGTAGTATTCAGGGAAATGGCAATCAGCCCCAGCATTTT; cdr3_aa: CASSIQGNGNQPQHF
j_call: TRBJ2-1; v_call: TRBV5-1; clone_size: NA; cdr3_length: 15; d_call: NA; cdr3_nt: TGCGCCAGCAGCTTAGGCCTAGCTTCGGGCAATGAGCAGTTCTTC; cdr3_aa: CASSLGLASGNEQFF
j_call: TRBJ2-1; v_call: TRBV7-9; clone_size: NA; cdr3_length: 16; d_call: TRBD2; cdr3_nt: TGTGCCAGCAGCCCGGGCGGGGGGCTAGGCTACAATGAGCAGTTCTTC; cdr3_aa: CASSPGGGLGYNEQFF
j_call: TRBJ1-2; v_call: TRBV7-9; clone_size: NA; cdr3_length: 16; d_call: NA; cdr3_nt: TGTGCCAGCAGCTCTCCCGACCTAGGACGGCGGGAGAGCTACACCTTC; cdr3_aa: CASSSPDLGRRESYTF
j_call: TRBJ2-1; v_call: TRBV11-3; clone_size: NA; cdr3_length: 17; d_call: NA; cdr3_nt: TGTGCCAGCAGCTTAGAATCGGGACTGGCAACCTACAATGAGCAGTTCTTC; cdr3_aa: CASSLESGLATYNEQFF
j_call: TRBJ2-2; v_call: TRBV7-2; clone_size: NA; cdr3_length: 16; d_call: NA; cdr3_nt: TGTGCCAGCAGCTTAGGCGGGTTAAGTTTCGGCGGGGAGCTGTTTTTT; cdr3_aa: CASSLGGLSFGGELFF
j_call: TRBJ1-4; v_call: TRBV27; clone_size: NA; cdr3_length: 15; d_call: TRBD1; cdr3_nt: TGTGCCAGCAGTTTCCTCCCGGGACAGGATGAAAAACTGTTTTTT; cdr3_aa: CASSFLPGQDEKLFF
j_call: TRBJ2-7; v_call: TRBV19; clone_size: NA; cdr3_length: 13; d_call: TRBD2; cdr3_nt: TGTGCCAGTACGTCTAGCGGGAGTGGCGAGCAGTACTTC; cdr3_aa: CASTSSGSGEQYF
j_call: TRBJ1-5; v_call: TRBV4-1; clone_size: NA; cdr3_length: 12; d_call: NA; cdr3_nt: TGCGCCAGCAGCCAAGAGGATCAGCCCCAGCATTTT; cdr3_aa: CASSQEDQPQHF
j_call: TRBJ2-7; v_call: TRBV5-5; clone_size: once; cdr3_length: 15; d_call: TRBD1; cdr3_nt: TGTGCCAGCAGCTTTAGACAGGGGTCCCTCTACGAGCAGTACTTC; cdr3_aa: CASSFRQGSLYEQYF
j_call: TRBJ2-3; v_call: TRBV15; clone_size: NA; cdr3_length: 15; d_call: NA; cdr3_nt: TGTGCCACCGGGGGGGCAGGGTCGGGTTCCGGTACGCAGTATTTT; cdr3_aa: CATGGAGSGSGTQYF
j_call: TRBJ2-1; v_call: TRBV5-1; clone_size: NA; cdr3_length: 16; d_call: NA; cdr3_nt: TGCGCCAGCAGCCTCCCGGGTAGCGGTGACTACAATGAGCAGTTCTTC; cdr3_aa: CASSLPGSGDYNEQFF
j_call: TRBJ1-1; v_call: TRBV25-1; clone_size: NA; cdr3_length: 15; d_call: NA; cdr3_nt: TGTGCCAGCAGTGCGTCCCCCTTTTGGAACACTGAAGCTTTCTTT; cdr3_aa: CASSASPFWNTEAFF
j_call: TRBJ2-3; v_call: TRBV9; clone_size: once; cdr3_length: 17; d_call: NA; cdr3_nt: TGTGCCAGCAGCGACCCCGGGGGTGGGGGCCACACAGATACGCAGTATTTT; cdr3_aa: CASSDPGGGGHTDTQYF
j_call: TRBJ2-7; v_call: TRBV19; clone_size: NA; cdr3_length: 15; d_call: TRBD2; cdr3_nt: TGTGCCAGTAGCAGTGTCCCGGGACTAGCTAACGAGCAGTACTTC; cdr3_aa: CASSSVPGLANEQYF
j_call: TRBJ1-2; v_call: TRBV11-2; clone_size: NA; cdr3_length: 14; d_call: NA; cdr3_nt: TGTGCCAGCAGCTTTCGGGGTCCTGGCTATGGCTACACCTTC; cdr3_aa: CASSFRGPGYGYTF
j_call: TRBJ2-3; v_call: TRBV9; clone_size: NA; cdr3_length: 15; d_call: NA; cdr3_nt: TGTGCCAGCAGCGCTGGGGGGCTCTCTTGGGATACGCAGTATTTT; cdr3_aa: CASSAGGLSWDTQYF
j_call: TRBJ1-5; v_call: TRBV27; clone_size: once; cdr3_length: 14; d_call: NA; cdr3_nt: TGTGCCAGCAGTCCCCTAGATAGCAATCAGCCCCAGCATTTT; cdr3_aa: CASSPLDSNQPQHF